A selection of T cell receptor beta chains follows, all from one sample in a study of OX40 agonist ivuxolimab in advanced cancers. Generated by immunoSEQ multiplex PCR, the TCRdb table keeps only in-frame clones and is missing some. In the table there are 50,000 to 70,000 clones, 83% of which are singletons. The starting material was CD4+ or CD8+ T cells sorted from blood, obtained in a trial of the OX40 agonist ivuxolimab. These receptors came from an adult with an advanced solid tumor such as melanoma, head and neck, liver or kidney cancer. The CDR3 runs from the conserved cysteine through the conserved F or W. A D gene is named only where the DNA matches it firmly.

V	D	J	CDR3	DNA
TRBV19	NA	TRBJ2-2	CASSTRANTGELFF	TGTGCCAGTAGTACCAGAGCGAACACCGGGGAGCTGTTTTTT
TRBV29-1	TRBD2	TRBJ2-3	CSVGGATDTQYF	TGCAGCGTCGGGGGGGCCACAGATACGCAGTATTTT
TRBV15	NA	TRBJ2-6	CATSKPIPGVGANVLTF	TGTGCCACCAGCAAACCAATCCCAGGGGTAGGGGCCAACGTCCTGACTTTC
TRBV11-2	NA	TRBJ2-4	CASSLSDIQYF	TGTGCCAGCAGCTTATCCGACATTCAGTACTTC
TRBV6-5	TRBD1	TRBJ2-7	CASMDNTGGEQYF	TGTGCCAGCATGGATAACACAGGGGGCGAGCAGTACTTC
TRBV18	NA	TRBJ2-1	CASSPPTGLVSNEQFF	TGTGCCAGCTCACCACCGACAGGCTTAGTATCCAATGAGCAGTTCTTC
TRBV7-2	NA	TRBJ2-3	CASSPPSADTQYF	TGTGCCAGCAGTCCCCCTAGTGCAGATACGCAGTATTTT
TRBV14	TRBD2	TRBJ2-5	CASSQDSTSRETQYF	TGTGCCAGCAGCCAGGACTCGACTAGCCGAGAGACCCAGTACTTC
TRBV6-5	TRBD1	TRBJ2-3	CASSRTGSGTDTQYF	TGTGCCAGCTCGCGGACAGGGTCTGGGACAGATACGCAGTATTTT
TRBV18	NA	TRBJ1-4	CASSPPTPKEKLFF	TGTGCCAGCTCACCACCGACTCCGAAGGAAAAACTGTTTTTT
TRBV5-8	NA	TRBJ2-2	CASAVGAVITGELFF	TGTGCCAGCGCCGTTGGGGCGGTAATAACCGGGGAGCTGTTTTTT
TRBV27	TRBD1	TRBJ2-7	CASRGTGAYEQYF	TGTGCCAGCAGAGGGACAGGTGCCTACGAGCAGTACTTC
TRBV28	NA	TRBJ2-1	CASSIGGRPNNEQFF	TGTGCCAGCAGTATCGGGGGAAGGCCCAACAATGAGCAGTTCTTC
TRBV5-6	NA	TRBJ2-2	CASSFDGSSNTGELFF	TGTGCCAGCAGCTTCGACGGCAGCTCGAACACCGGGGAGCTGTTTTTT
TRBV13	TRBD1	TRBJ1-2	CASSSLTGGADYGYTF	TGTGCCAGCAGCTCCTTGACAGGGGGCGCCGACTATGGCTACACCTTC
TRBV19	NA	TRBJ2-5	CASSIQNQETQYF	TGTGCCAGTAGTATCCAGAACCAAGAGACCCAGTACTTC